Listed below are T cell receptor beta chains from one sample, sequenced in a study of cytomegalovirus exposure and HLA in healthy donors. Method: immunoSEQ multiplex PCR; TCRdb's copy keeps in-frame clones and lacks some. The sample has 95,000 to 120,000 clones, under 80% seen once. Specimen: PBMCs. Receptors were obtained from a woman aged 40 to 49 in good health and CMV-seropositive. CDR3s include the opening cysteine and the closing phenylalanine or tryptophan. Each record gives: V gene, J gene, D gene, clone size, CDR3 DNA, CDR3 protein. The D gene is left open where the match is weak. Expanded clones are given a class, and other clones once, few, many or no size at all.

V: TRBV28; J: TRBJ2-7; D: TRBD1; size: .; DNA: TGCGCCAGCAGTACCGGGACAGGGTTCTACGAGCAGTACTTC; CDR3: CASSTGTGFYEQYF
V: TRBV7-9; J: TRBJ1-1; D: TRBD1; size: .; DNA: TGTTCCACCCCCAACGACAGGGTAAAATTCCCCGGGGCCCACACTGAAGCTTTCTTT; CDR3: CSTPNDRVKFPGAHTEAFF
V: TRBV5-1; J: TRBJ1-2; D: .; size: .; DNA: TGCGCCAGCAGCCCGGGGGAGGCCTATGGCTACACCTTC; CDR3: CASSPGEAYGYTF
V: TRBV7-8; J: TRBJ1-5; D: .; size: .; DNA: TGTGCCAGCAGCTTAGGGGGGGTTCAGCCCCAGCATTTT; CDR3: CASSLGGVQPQHF
V: TRBV6-5; J: TRBJ2-1; D: TRBD2; size: .; DNA: TGTGCCAGCGGCAGGACTAGAAGTGGGAATGAGCAGTTCTTC; CDR3: CASGRTRSGNEQFF
V: TRBV29-1; J: TRBJ1-2; D: .; size: .; DNA: TGCAGCGTTGGGGGACACCTCTATGGCTATACCTTC; CDR3: CSVGGHLYGYTF
V: TRBV19; J: TRBJ2-5; D: TRBD1; size: few; DNA: TGTGCCAGCCGTCCAGGGGGCGCCGGGACCCAGTACTTC; CDR3: CASRPGGAGTQYF
V: TRBV18; J: TRBJ2-2; D: TRBD1; size: .; DNA: TGTGCCAGCTCACCTCAGGGGGCCGGGGAGCTGTTTTTT; CDR3: CASSPQGAGELFF
V: TRBV7-2; J: TRBJ2-5; D: .; size: .; DNA: TGTGCCAGCAGCTTTCGACGGCAGGAAGAGACCCAGTACTTC; CDR3: CASSFRRQEETQYF
V: TRBV10-2; J: TRBJ2-1; D: TRBD2; size: .; DNA: TGCGCCAGCAGGACTAGCGGAGTCATTCAGGAGCAGTTCTTC; CDR3: CASRTSGVIQEQFF